This record looks at one TCR beta chain sequence and its context. Antigen unknown. One junction end does not reproduce the germline sequence, and a read error may be involved. This sample is part of a study of T cells in Graves' hyperthyroidism and ophthalmopathy. Study results and caveats: Clonotypes that were expanded in thyroid above 0.001 mostly appeared in blood too. Ophthalmopathy was predicted by the model a median of approximately 6 months ahead of onset.

Authors of the study amplified TCR beta CDR3 regions from RNA transcripts. RT-PCR in the first round (using the HTBI primer set) targeted the TCR CDR3. TCRdb re-derived calls from the multiplex PCR reads in MiXCR, one entry per CDR3 protein. The sample shows roughly 420,000 distinct CDR3 sequences, around 15% of them seen only once. The origin of this receptor is a woman younger than 35 with Graves' hyperthyroidism. The sample comprised blood.

CDR3 region: CASSQGTSGEETQCF. In DNA form, the CDR3 reads TGCGCCAGCAGCCAAGGGACTAGCGGAGAAGAGACCCAGTGCTTC. J is TRBJ2-5 and V is TRBV4-1; 10 positions match TRBD2. In germline, CDR1 is MGHRA, CDR2 YSYEKL. This CDR3 is built from 15 residues.